A selection of T cell receptor beta chains follows, all from one sample in a study of blood T cell repertoires in COVID-19. Profiling relied on immunoSEQ multiplex PCR, and the TCRdb table lists in-frame clones only, not all of them. The table lists approximately 450,000 clones, approximately 90% of them singletons. The sample consisted of peripheral blood. The origin of the receptors is a woman between 25 and 40 years old with acute or convalescent COVID-19. CDR3s leave out the opening cysteine and the closing phenylalanine or tryptophan. A D gene is named only where the DNA matches it firmly.

V	length	D	J	CDR3
TRBV24-1	19	TRBD1	TRBJ1-6	ATSAYARRDSTSSYNSPLH
TRBV7-3	12	.	TRBJ2-1	ASSLGATYNEQF
TRBV10-3	13	TRBD2	TRBJ2-3	AISLKAGGTDTQY
TRBV6-5	12	.	TRBJ2-7	ASSYFGDPYEQY
TRBV3-1/TRBV3-2	13	.	TRBJ1-6	ASSQVGGALSPLH
TRBV11-3	14	TRBD1	TRBJ2-3	ASSPRTGIDTDTQY
TRBV5-6	13	.	TRBJ2-1	ASSFQGINYNEQF
TRBV13	16	TRBD2	TRBJ2-3	ASSQARSGGAGTDTQY
TRBV6-5	13	TRBD1	TRBJ2-7	ASSYSTDRGFEQY
TRBV3-1/TRBV3-2	14	.	TRBJ2-7	ASSQESGSQTYEQY
TRBV5-1	12	.	TRBJ1-1	ASSKTGMNTEAF
TRBV30	9	.	TRBJ1-1	AWSGPGVAF